The clone carrying this T cell receptor (beta chain) was seen more than once but under ten times. Its antigen is currently unknown. Germline V lookup: CDR1 SGDLS, CDR2 YYNGEE. V lost 0 bases and J 4 bases, leaving 8 bases between the germline ends. This CDR3 is 14 amino acids long. The data derive from a study of blood T cells in healthy people across ages. General study findings and limits: The long-lived group displayed more naive CD4+ cells, plus higher diversity, than the aged donors did.

Then a second PCR, running about 6 to 12 cycles, was carried out with a sample-barcoded 5' primer and a J-beta primer mix. In TCRdb, the 5' RACE reads were re-called with MiXCR into one record per CDR3 protein. The sample has approximately 760,000 distinct CDR3 sequences, around 25% seen once. These data were likewise used in another study, on T cells of mothers and their children.

J is TRBJ2-1 and V is TRBV9, with D perhaps matching TRBD2 (5 bases). The sequenced sample was blood. This sequence originates from a boy aged 5-17 years in good health. CDR3 nucleotide sequence: TGTGCCAGCAGCGTAGAGGGCGGGTACAATGAGCAGTTCTTC. This codes for CASSVEGGYNEQFF.